This TCR beta chain was identified in a study of T cells after somatic rescue of genetic block (dated by TCRdb to 2019 to 2021). About the investigation overall: The study assessed how robust, over the long term, a T-cell system was when the system had developed through somatic rescue of a genetic block in T-cell development.

The CDR3 sequence holds 15 residues, the cysteine and phenylalanine included. CDR3 DNA only is kept here, 45 bases in frame from base 1. Trimming takes 1 base from V and 7 bases from J, and the germline ends sit 16 bases apart. Taken from the germline V gene (reference sequence), the CDR1 and CDR2 loops are SEHNR and FQNEAQ. This clone was seen once. Its target antigen remains unknown. No base qualities exist here, and no much larger clone lies one base off it. Receptor amplification or capture employed the immunoSEQ multiplex PCR assay. Sourced from immuneACCESS, this table was stored by TCRdb with only in-frame sequences that have V and J called. A share of the clones is absent; for the studies checked, an unresolved V gene accounts for under half, and the remainder has no known explanation. The sample table contains some 15,000 clones; only one count was recorded for around 68% of them. The ten largest clones capture 25% to 30% of the sample.

The receptor chain draws on TRBV7-9 and TRBJ1-1, with TRBD1 perhaps the D gene, on 5 matching bases. Input material: peripheral blood mononuclear cells (PBMCs). The receptor's source is a man aged 18 to 35. The CDR3 region reads CASSLGLEVRGEAFF. The DNA sequence reads TGTGCCAGCAGCTTAGGCCTCGAGGTGAGGGGTGAAGCTTTCTTT.